These T cell receptor beta chains were read from a single sample in a study of beta chain features in type 1 diabetes. Assay: immunoSEQ multiplex PCR; the TCRdb copy retains only in-frame clones and omits some. The repertoire holds more than 300,000 clones, 9.6% seen once, with roughly 0.54% in the top ten. The sequenced sample was central memory CD4+ T cells from blood. These receptors were collected from a man aged 30 to 39 with type 1 diabetes. Each CDR3 is given with its conserved first and last residue. A D gene is named only where the DNA matches it firmly. Not every row has a clone size; where given, it reads once, few, many or a size class.

>TRBV28|many|TRBD1|TRBJ2-1
CASTPGGTGTRNEQFF
TGTGCCAGCACCCCTGGGGGGACAGGGACTCGCAATGAGCAGTTCTTC
>TRBV27|few|TRBD1|TRBJ2-6
CASSDNRQGAHSGANVLTF
TGTGCCAGCAGTGACAACCGACAGGGGGCACACTCTGGGGCCAACGTCCTGACTTTC
>TRBV14|.|TRBD1|TRBJ2-1
CASSFLAGGYEQFF
TGTGCCAGCAGCTTTCTGGCAGGGGGCTATGAGCAGTTCTTC
>TRBV28|.|.|TRBJ2-7
CASRSGQTYEQYF
TGTGCCAGCCGTTCTGGACAGACCTACGAGCAGTACTTC
>TRBV19|few|TRBD1|TRBJ2-1
CASSSPRDRGQSATYNEQFF
TGTGCCAGTAGTTCCCCCCGGGACAGGGGGCAATCCGCTACCTACAATGAGCAGTTCTTC
>TRBV2|.|TRBD2|TRBJ2-1
CASREQLAGLGNEQFF
TGTGCCAGCAGAGAACAACTAGCGGGACTTGGAAATGAGCAGTTCTTC
>TRBV19|once|.|TRBJ1-1
CASRWGTEAFF
TGTGCCAGTAGGTGGGGCACTGAAGCTTTCTTT
>TRBV29-1|.|.|TRBJ2-3
CSVETGVGDTQYF
TGCAGCGTTGAGACGGGAGTGGGAGATACGCAGTATTTT
>TRBV11-2|.|TRBD2|TRBJ2-7
CASSESSGRTYEQYF
TGTGCCAGCAGCGAATCTAGCGGGAGGACCTACGAGCAGTACTTC
>TRBV19|few|.|TRBJ1-1
CASIDTLGAEAFF
TGTGCCAGTATTGACACCCTCGGGGCTGAAGCTTTCTTT
>TRBV28|.|.|TRBJ2-7
CASSIAGQQSYEQYF
TGTGCCAGCAGTATCGCGGGACAGCAATCCTACGAGCAGTACTTC
>TRBV7-2|many|.|TRBJ2-1
CASSKASTSSYNEQFF
TGTGCCAGCAGCAAAGCTTCTACTAGCTCCTACAATGAGCAGTTCTTC
>TRBV28|many|TRBD1|TRBJ1-2
CASSRQGRRGNYGYTF
TGTGCCAGCAGCAGACAGGGGCGCAGGGGGAACTATGGCTACACCTTC
>TRBV6-1|.|.|TRBJ2-3
CASSALGTSTDTQYF
TGTGCCAGCAGTGCTTTGGGCACTAGCACAGATACGCAGTATTTT
>TRBV15|many|.|TRBJ2-5
CATSREKETQYF
TGTGCCACCAGCAGAGAGAAAGAGACCCAGTACTTC
>TRBV18|few|.|TRBJ1-1
CASSPRTGEAFF
TGTGCCAGCTCACCACGAACGGGAGAAGCTTTCTTT
>TRBV27|many|.|TRBJ2-6
CASSLGPALLHSGANVLTF
TGTGCCAGCAGCCTTGGACCGGCCTTGCTTCACTCTGGGGCCAACGTCCTGACTTTC
>TRBV7-9|.|.|TRBJ2-5
CAGSLSRGVTQYF
TGTGCCGGGAGCCTTTCGAGAGGTGTCACCCAGTACTTC
>TRBV6-1|.|.|TRBJ2-7
CASRSVTYEQYF
TGTGCCAGCAGAAGCGTAACCTACGAGCAGTACTTC
>TRBV7-2|.|.|TRBJ2-2
CASSFTSFSNTGELFF
TGTGCCAGCAGCTTTACTAGCTTCTCGAACACCGGGGAGCTGTTTTTT
>TRBV7-9|many|TRBD2|TRBJ2-5
CASSFGGGQETQYF
TGTGCCAGCAGCTTTGGCGGGGGTCAAGAGACCCAGTACTTC
>TRBV28|.|TRBD1|TRBJ1-1
CASSTPSWGTAEAFF
TGTGCCAGCAGCACCCCCTCGTGGGGGACAGCTGAAGCTTTCTTT
>TRBV7-8|.|TRBD2|TRBJ2-2
CASSPGLAGGTGELFF
TGTGCCAGCAGCCCTGGACTAGCGGGAGGTACCGGGGAGCTGTTTTTT
>TRBV6-1|.|.|TRBJ2-2
CASRIRGEAGELFF
TGTGCCAGCAGAATCAGGGGAGAGGCCGGGGAGCTGTTTTTT
>TRBV4-1|many|.|TRBJ2-7
CASSRRENYEQYF
TGCGCCAGCAGCCGGAGGGAAAACTACGAGCAGTACTTC
>TRBV6-5|.|.|TRBJ1-6
CASIPVLGPVHF
TGTGCCAGCATACCGGTCCTGGGGCCCGTACACTTT
>TRBV5-1|few|.|TRBJ2-3
CASSLATGTSWTDTQYF
TGCGCCAGCAGCTTGGCAACCGGGACTTCATGGACAGATACGCAGTATTTT
>TRBV6-6|few|.|TRBJ1-1
CASSRPGEGNTEAFF
TGTGCCAGCAGTCGCCCGGGGGAGGGGAACACTGAAGCTTTCTTT
>TRBV6-6|few|TRBD1|TRBJ2-3
CASIQRDRDRDTQYF
TGTGCCAGCATCCAAAGGGACAGGGACAGGGATACGCAGTATTTT
>TRBV6-6|few|TRBD1|TRBJ1-4
CASRYSTGAEKLFF
TGTGCCAGCAGATACTCGACAGGGGCTGAAAAACTGTTTTTT
>TRBV2|few|.|TRBJ2-2
CASSGGQGNTGELFF
TGTGCCAGCAGTGGAGGTCAGGGTAACACCGGGGAGCTGTTTTTT
>TRBV28|.|TRBD1|TRBJ1-2
CASSITGTGNYGYTF
TGTGCCAGCAGTATTACCGGGACAGGGAACTATGGCTACACCTTC
>TRBV30|once|.|TRBJ2-7
CAWNSFHEQYF
TGTGCCTGGAACAGTTTCCACGAGCAGTACTTC
>TRBV7-2|many|.|TRBJ2-3
CASSFGPGRDTQYF
TGTGCCAGCAGCTTTGGACCAGGGAGAGATACGCAGTATTTT
>TRBV9|few|.|TRBJ2-3
CASSVLPSTDTQYF
TGTGCCAGCAGCGTCTTGCCAAGCACAGATACGCAGTATTTT
>TRBV30|few|.|TRBJ2-2
CAWSFGGGELFF
TGTGCCTGGAGCTTCGGAGGCGGGGAGCTGTTTTTT
>TRBV4-3|few|.|TRBJ1-3
CASSQGGQQGNTIYF
TGCGCCAGCAGCCAAGGGGGGCAGCAAGGAAACACCATATATTTT
>TRBV6-1|.|.|TRBJ1-5
CASSTFSNQPQHF
TGTGCCAGCAGTACCTTTAGCAATCAGCCCCAGCATTTT
>TRBV29-1|few|.|TRBJ2-5
CSVEDQERGGYEETQYF
TGCAGCGTTGAAGATCAGGAGAGGGGAGGATATGAGGAGACCCAGTACTTC
>TRBV5-1|.|TRBD2|TRBJ2-5
CASSYGLAGSGTQYF
TGCGCCAGCAGCTACGGACTAGCGGGTTCAGGGACCCAGTACTTC
>TRBV5-1|.|.|TRBJ1-1
CASSLDILNTEAFF
TGCGCCAGCAGCTTGGACATCTTGAACACTGAAGCTTTCTTT
>TRBV23-1|many|.|TRBJ1-5
CASRPMPPQSPQHF
TGCGCCAGCAGGCCAATGCCCCCTCAGTCGCCCCAGCATTTT
>TRBV4-2|.|TRBD1|TRBJ2-7
CASSFGQGRYEQYF
TGTGCCAGCAGCTTTGGACAGGGCAGGTACGAGCAGTACTTC
>TRBV15|.|.|TRBJ2-4
CATSRDRSGVIQYF
TGTGCCACCAGCAGAGATCGGAGTGGTGTCATTCAGTACTTC
>TRBV11-2|.|.|TRBJ2-2
CASSPSGPTTGELFF
TGTGCCAGCAGCCCCAGCGGTCCGACTACCGGGGAGCTGTTTTTT
>TRBV5-6|many|TRBD2|TRBJ2-1
CASSLVDSGSRGEQFF
TGTGCCAGCAGCTTGGTTGACAGCGGGAGCAGGGGTGAGCAGTTCTTC
>TRBV5-1|few|.|TRBJ2-7
CASSLVVGGPTQQYF
TGCGCCAGCAGCTTGGTCGTTGGGGGACCTACGCAGCAGTACTTC
>TRBV15|few|.|TRBJ2-7
CAISRTETEQYF
TGTGCCATTAGCAGAACGGAAACCGAGCAGTACTTC
>TRBV5-1|.|.|TRBJ2-3
CASSLAVGDTQYF
TGCGCCAGCAGCTTGGCCGTTGGAGATACGCAGTATTTT
>TRBV6-6|few|.|TRBJ2-5
CASSFKKETQYF
TGTGCCAGCAGTTTCAAGAAAGAGACCCAGTACTTC
>TRBV4-1|.|.|TRBJ1-2
CASSRGGEGILGYTF
TGCGCCAGCAGCCGCGGCGGCGAGGGCATTTTGGGCTACACCTTC
>TRBV2|many|.|TRBJ2-7
CASSVPASAYEQYF
TGTGCCAGCAGTGTTCCCGCCTCAGCCTACGAGCAGTACTTC
>TRBV7-9|.|.|TRBJ2-1
CASSPWDGEQFF
TGTGCCAGCAGTCCGTGGGATGGTGAGCAGTTCTTC
>TRBV19|many|.|TRBJ1-1
CASSITQLNTEAFF
TGTGCCAGTAGTATCACACAGCTGAACACTGAAGCTTTCTTT
>TRBV7-2|.|.|TRBJ2-3
CASSLLGMTADTQYF
TGTGCCAGCAGCTTACTAGGTATGACGGCAGATACGCAGTATTTT